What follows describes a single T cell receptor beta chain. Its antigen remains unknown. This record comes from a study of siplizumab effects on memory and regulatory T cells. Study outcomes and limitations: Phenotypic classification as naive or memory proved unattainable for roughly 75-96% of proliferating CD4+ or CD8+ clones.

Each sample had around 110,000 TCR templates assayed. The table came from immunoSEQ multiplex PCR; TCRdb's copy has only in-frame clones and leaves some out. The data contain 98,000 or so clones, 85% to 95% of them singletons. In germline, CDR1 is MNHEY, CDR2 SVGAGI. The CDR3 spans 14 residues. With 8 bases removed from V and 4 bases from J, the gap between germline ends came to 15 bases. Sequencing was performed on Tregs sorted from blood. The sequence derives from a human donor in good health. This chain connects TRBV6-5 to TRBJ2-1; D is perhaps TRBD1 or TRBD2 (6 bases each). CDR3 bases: TGTGCCAGCGGCCGGGGGACACATTACAATGAGCAGTTCTTC. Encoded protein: CASGRGTHYNEQFF.